A selection of T cell receptor beta chains follows, all from one sample in a study of regulatory T cells in long-lasting Graves disease. TCRdb reprocessed the multiplex PCR reads via MiXCR and lists one record per CDR3 protein. The table lists a few hundred thousand distinct CDR3 sequences, 18% of them singletons, with approximately 20% in the top ten. The sequencing here drew on peripheral blood mononuclear cells (PBMCs), taken at new diagnosis, from a patient treated with antithyroid drugs. The receptor set was obtained from a female donor with Graves disease. CDR3s leave out the opening cysteine and the closing phenylalanine or tryptophan. Each record gives: clone size, J gene, CDR3 length, V gene, CDR3 protein. For some rows the clone size is stated as once, few or many, or as a class when expanded; others skip it.

many,TRBJ1-2,10,TRBV28,ASSLNVFGYT
many,TRBJ1-1,12,TRBV6-5,ASSYGGVRTEAF
NA,TRBJ2-5,13,TRBV20-1,SARDREAGEETQY
NA,TRBJ2-1,10,TRBV24-1,ATRTGGGEQF
many,TRBJ1-2,10,TRBV6-1,ASSELEDGYT
many,TRBJ1-1,14,TRBV7-2,ASSSPGVSMNTEAF
NA,TRBJ2-3,13,TRBV6-2/TRBV6-3,ASRPLAGESDTQY
few,TRBJ2-2,13,TRBV3-1,ASSPLPGNTGELF
many,TRBJ1-2,13,TRBV19,ASGMGDSKYYGYT
many,TRBJ2-1,11,TRBV30,AWSTGGYNEQF
few,TRBJ2-5,11,TRBV4-1,ASSRGLTETQY
many,TRBJ1-3,12,TRBV2,ASTEQRSGNTIY
NA,TRBJ2-7,12,TRBV11-3,ASSFREKAYEQY
NA,TRBJ2-3,13,TRBV6-4,ASSDSAEGAGAQY
many,TRBJ1-6,11,TRBV6-1,ASRSSYNSPLH
NA,TRBJ2-7,12,TRBV11-3,ASSLERLEYEQY
many,TRBJ1-4,12,TRBV6-1,ASRRQGGAEKLF
NA,TRBJ2-1,11,TRBV12-3/TRBV12-4,ASRQSSYNEQF
NA,TRBJ1-1,16,TRBV28,ASSPHVRDPWENTEAF
many,TRBJ2-1,11,TRBV30,AWSVVLYNEQF
many,TRBJ1-4,11,TRBV30,AWNRATNEKLF
once,TRBJ2-1,11,TRBV11-2,ASSQGGSNEQF
many,TRBJ2-1,13,TRBV7-3,ASSLTGGLGHEQF
few,TRBJ1-3,11,TRBV6-9,ASSYQSGNTIY
many,TRBJ1-4,12,TRBV12-3/TRBV12-4,ASSLRQGLEKLF
many,TRBJ1-6,13,TRBV6-1,ASRGGTGYNSPLH
many,TRBJ1-2,11,TRBV2,ASKGGSNYGYT
many,TRBJ1-3,12,TRBV7-2,ASSLGPSGNTIY